This TCR beta chain was captured in a study of T cell clonotyping in hematopoietic cell transplantation. Overall study findings and caveats: Pathologically expanded recipient clonotypes increased progressively from day 30 to day 180 as diversity fell. Few recipient clonotypes overlapped donors; over 95% were de novo at given depth.

V was pared by 5 bases and J by 0 bases, with 8 bases of the junction left unmatched. CDR3 length equals 16 residues. Germline V gene data show CDR1 as LNHDA and CDR2 as SQIVND (reference sequence). The table came from immunoSEQ multiplex PCR; TCRdb's copy has only in-frame clones and leaves some out. Seen here are approximately 970 clones, roughly 53% observed once, and the top ten hold 40% to 55%. For this clone: Its matching antigen is unknown.

The sample in question was peripheral blood mononuclear cells, obtained 30 days after allogeneic stem cell transplant. The receptor's source is a male patient aged 60-69 years who had an allogeneic stem cell transplant, so the T cells may come from the graft donor. Some clones in this sample may be carry-over from other donors' samples. This chain links TRBV19 with TRBJ2-7; TRBD1 aligns across 9 bases. This chain's CDR3 is CASSSALGQGSYEQYF. The CDR3 DNA sequence: TGTGCCAGTAGTTCCGCGTTGGGACAGGGCTCCTACGAGCAGTACTTC.